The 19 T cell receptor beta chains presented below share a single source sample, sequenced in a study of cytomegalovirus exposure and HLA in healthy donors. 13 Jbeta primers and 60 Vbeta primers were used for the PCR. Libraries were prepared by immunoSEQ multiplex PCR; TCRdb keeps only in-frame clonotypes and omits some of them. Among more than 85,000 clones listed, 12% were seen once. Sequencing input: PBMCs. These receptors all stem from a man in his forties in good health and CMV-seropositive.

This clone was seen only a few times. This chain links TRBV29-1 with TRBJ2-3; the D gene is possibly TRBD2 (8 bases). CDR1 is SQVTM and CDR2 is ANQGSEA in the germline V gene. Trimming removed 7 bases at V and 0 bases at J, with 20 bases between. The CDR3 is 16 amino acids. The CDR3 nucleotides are TGCAGCGCCTGGGACAGCGGGGGTTCTAGCACAGATACGCAGTATTTT. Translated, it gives CSAWDSGGSSTDTQYF.

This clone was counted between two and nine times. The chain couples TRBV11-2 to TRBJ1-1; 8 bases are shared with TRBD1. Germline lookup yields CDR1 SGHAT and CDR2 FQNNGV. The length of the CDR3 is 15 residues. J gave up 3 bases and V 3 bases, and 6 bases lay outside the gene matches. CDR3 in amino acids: CASSLGRGRYTEAFF. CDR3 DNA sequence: TGTGCCAGCAGCTTGGGCAGGGGGCGGTACACTGAAGCTTTCTTT.

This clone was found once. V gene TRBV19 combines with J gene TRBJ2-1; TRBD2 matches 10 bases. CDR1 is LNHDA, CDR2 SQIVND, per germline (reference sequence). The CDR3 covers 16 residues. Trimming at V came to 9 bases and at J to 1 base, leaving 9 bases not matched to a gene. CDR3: CASSTFSGGSYNEQFF. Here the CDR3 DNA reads TGTGCCAGCTCAACCTTTAGCGGGGGGTCCTACAATGAGCAGTTCTTC.

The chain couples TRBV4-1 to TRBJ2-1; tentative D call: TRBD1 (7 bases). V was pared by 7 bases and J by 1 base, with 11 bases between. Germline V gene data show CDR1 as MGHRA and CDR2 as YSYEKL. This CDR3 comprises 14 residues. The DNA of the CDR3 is TGCGCCAGCAACCCAGGGGGGTCCTACAATGAGCAGTTCTTC. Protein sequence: CASNPGGSYNEQFF.

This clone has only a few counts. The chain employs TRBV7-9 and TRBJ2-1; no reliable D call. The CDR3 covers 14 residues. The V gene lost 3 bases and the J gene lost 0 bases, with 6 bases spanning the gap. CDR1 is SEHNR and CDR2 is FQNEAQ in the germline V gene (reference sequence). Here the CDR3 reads CASSLTYSYNEQFF. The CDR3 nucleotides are TGTGCCAGCAGCTTGACATACTCCTACAATGAGCAGTTCTTC.

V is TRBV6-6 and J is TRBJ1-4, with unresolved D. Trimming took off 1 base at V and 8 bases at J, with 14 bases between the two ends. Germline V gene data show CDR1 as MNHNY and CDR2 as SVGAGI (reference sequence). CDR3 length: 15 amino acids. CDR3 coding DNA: TGTGCCAGCAGTTACTATTTGGCCCGAGGCGAAAAACTGTTTTTT. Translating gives CASSYYLARGEKLFF.

The CDR3 bases are TGCGCCAGCAGCGCCGAAGCTCCCTACGAGCAGTACTTC. Translating it yields CASSAEAPYEQYF. V is TRBV5-1 and J is TRBJ2-7; D gene uncertain. The germline CDR1 and CDR2 sequences are SGHRS and YFSETQ. The CDR3 sequence is 13 residues long. Trimming stripped 4 bases from V and 2 bases from J, with 10 bases between.

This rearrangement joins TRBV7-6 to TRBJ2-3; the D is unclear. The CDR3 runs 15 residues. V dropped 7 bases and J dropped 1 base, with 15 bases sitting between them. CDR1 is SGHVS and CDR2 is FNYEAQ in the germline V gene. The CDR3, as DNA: TGTGCCAGCACCTTTTCGGTCACCCGCACAGATACGCAGTATTTT. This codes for CASTFSVTRTDTQYF.

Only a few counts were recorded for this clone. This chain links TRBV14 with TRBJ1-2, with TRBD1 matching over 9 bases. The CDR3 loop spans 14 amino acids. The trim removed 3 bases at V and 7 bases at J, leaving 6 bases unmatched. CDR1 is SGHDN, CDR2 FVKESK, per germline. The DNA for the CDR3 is TGTGCCAGCAGCCACCCGGACAGGGGTCGTGGCTACACCTTC. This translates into CASSHPDRGRGYTF.

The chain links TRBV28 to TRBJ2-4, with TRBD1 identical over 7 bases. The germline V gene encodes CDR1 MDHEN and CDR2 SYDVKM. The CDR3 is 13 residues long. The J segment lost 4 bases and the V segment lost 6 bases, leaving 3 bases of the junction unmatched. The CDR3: CASREQGKNIQYF. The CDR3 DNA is TGTGCCAGCAGGGAACAGGGGAAAAACATTCAGTACTTC.

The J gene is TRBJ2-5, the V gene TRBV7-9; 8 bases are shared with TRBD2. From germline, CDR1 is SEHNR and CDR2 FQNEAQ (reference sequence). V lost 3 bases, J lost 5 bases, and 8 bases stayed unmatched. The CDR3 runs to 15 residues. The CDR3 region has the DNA TGTGCCAGCAGCTTTACCGGGGGGGTTGTGGAGACCCAGTACTTC. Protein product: CASSFTGGVVETQYF.

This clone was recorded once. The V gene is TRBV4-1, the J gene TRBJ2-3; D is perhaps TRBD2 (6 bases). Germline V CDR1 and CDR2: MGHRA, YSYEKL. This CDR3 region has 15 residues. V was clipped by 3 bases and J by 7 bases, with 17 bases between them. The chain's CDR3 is CASSQLSGLLNTQYF. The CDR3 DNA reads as TGCGCCAGCAGCCAGCTTAGCGGACTCCTGAATACGCAGTATTTT.

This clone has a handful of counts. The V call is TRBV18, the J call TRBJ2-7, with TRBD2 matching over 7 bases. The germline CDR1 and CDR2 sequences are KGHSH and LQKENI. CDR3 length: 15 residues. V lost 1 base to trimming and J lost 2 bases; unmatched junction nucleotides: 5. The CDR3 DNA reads TGTGCCAGCTCACCACAGGGAGGGGACCCCTACGAGCAGTACTTC. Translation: CASSPQGGDPYEQYF. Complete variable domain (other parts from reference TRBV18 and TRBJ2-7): NAGVMQNPRHLVRRRGQEARLRCSPMKGHSHVYWYRQLPEEGLKFMVYLQKENIIDESGMPKERFSAEFPKEGPSILRIQQVVRGDSAAYFCASSPQGGDPYEQYFGPGTRLTVT.

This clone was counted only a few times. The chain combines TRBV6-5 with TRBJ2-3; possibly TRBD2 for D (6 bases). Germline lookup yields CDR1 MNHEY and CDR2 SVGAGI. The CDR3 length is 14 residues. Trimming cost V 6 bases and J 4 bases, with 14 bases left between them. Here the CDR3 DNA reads TGTGCCAGCAGCCTCGGGAGAGAGGCAGATACGCAGTATTTT. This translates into CASSLGREADTQYF.

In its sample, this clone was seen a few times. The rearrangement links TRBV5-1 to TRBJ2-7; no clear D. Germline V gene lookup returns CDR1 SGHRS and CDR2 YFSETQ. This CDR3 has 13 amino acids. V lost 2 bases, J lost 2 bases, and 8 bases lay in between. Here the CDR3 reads CASSFGGPYEQYF. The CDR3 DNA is TGCGCCAGCAGCTTTGGCGGTCCCTACGAGCAGTACTTC.

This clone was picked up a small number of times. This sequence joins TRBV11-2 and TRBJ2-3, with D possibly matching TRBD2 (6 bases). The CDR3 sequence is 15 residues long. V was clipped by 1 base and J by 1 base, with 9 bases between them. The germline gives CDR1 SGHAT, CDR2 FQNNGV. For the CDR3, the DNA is TGTGCCAGCAGCTTAGGACTAGGAGGCACAGATACGCAGTATTTT. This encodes CASSLGLGGTDTQYF.

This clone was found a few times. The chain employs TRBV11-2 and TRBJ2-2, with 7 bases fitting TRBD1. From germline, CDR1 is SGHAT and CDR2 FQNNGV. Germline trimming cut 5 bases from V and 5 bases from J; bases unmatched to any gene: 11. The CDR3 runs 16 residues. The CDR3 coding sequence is TGTGCCAGCAGCATCCGGACAGGTCTCTGGACCGGGGAGCTGTTTTTT. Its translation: CASSIRTGLWTGELFF.

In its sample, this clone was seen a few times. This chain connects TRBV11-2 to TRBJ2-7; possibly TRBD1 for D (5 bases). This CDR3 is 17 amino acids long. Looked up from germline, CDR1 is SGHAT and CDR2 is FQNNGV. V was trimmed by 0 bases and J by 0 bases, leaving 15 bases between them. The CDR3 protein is CASSLDPRQSYSYEQYF. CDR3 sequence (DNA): TGTGCCAGCAGCTTAGATCCTCGACAGAGCTACTCCTACGAGCAGTACTTC.

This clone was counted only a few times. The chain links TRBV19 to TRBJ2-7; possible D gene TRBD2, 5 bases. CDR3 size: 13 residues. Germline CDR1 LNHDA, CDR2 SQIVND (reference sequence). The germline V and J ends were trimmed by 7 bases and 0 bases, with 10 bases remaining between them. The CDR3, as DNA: TGTGCCAGTACCCCGGGGAGCTCCTACGAGCAGTACTTC. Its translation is CASTPGSSYEQYF.